This T cell receptor beta chain was profiled in a study of Tregs in tolerant kidney transplant recipients. Thawed PBMCs were FACS-sorted into unstimulated CD4+CD25+CD127- regulatory T cells, CD4+CD25- non-regulatory cells, CD4 and CD8 cells. Some clones are missing from TCRdb's copy, which holds only in-frame ones; the method was immunoSEQ multiplex PCR. The table includes about 66,000 clones, roughly 90% detected once. Germline CDR1 reads MNHEY; CDR2 reads SMNVEV (reference sequence). V dropped 2 bases and J dropped 0 bases, with 9 bases sitting between them. The CDR3 covers 15 residues. Sample: CD8+ T cells from blood, taken before the transplant. This TCR was sampled from a human donor who received a combined kidney and bone marrow transplant. The chain links TRBV27 to TRBJ2-3; D ambiguous. CDR3 sequence (DNA): TGTGCCAGCAGTTTAGTTTCCCCGAGCACAGATACGCAGTATTTT. Its translation: CASSLVSPSTDTQYF.